This T cell receptor (beta chain) was retrieved from a study of shared clonotypes between healthy human individuals. Overall study results and limits: Among non-shared clonotypes, generation probabilities were lower than among those shared by all four donors. Despite large depth, sorted-subset datasets appeared incompletely sequenced.

Naive CD8 cells, CD45RO-negative and positively selected for CCR7, excluded terminally differentiated effector memory CD45RA+ cells. CDR3 length equals 16 residues. Germline-derived CDR1 and CDR2 are MNHEY and SMNVEV (reference sequence). The V end was cut by 0 bases, the J end by 4 bases, with 16 bases between. Regarding this clone: Antigen unknown.

Replicate PCRs run on sorted subsets employed 200 ng DNA, approximately 30,000 T cell genomes. Only in-frame clones appear in the TCRdb table, and some are missing; sequencing was by immunoSEQ multiplex PCR. Here the sample spans some 2,100,000 clones, approximately 94% being singletons. Material: naive CD8+ T cells from PBMCs. This receptor was obtained from a man aged 18 to 30 in good health. Some clones in this sample may be carry-over from other donors' samples. J is TRBJ2-7 and V is TRBV27; perhaps D is TRBD1 or TRBD2 (7 bases each). CDR3: CASSLSGEGAFYEQYF. The CDR3 nucleotides read TGTGCCAGCAGTTTATCGGGGGAGGGGGCCTTTTACGAGCAGTACTTC.